This passage covers 3 T cell receptor beta chains from one sample sequenced in a study of blood T cell repertoires in COVID-19 (dated by TCRdb to the early 2020s). Preparation of the library involved the immunoSEQ multiplex PCR assay. TCRdb provides this immuneACCESS table in a form limited to in-frame rearrangements. Some clones are lacking; in checked studies, under half of them reflect an unresolved V gene, and why the rest are absent is not known. The sample profile shows a few hundred thousand clones; over 75% of them were found once. Together, the top ten hold 1.1% of the sample. Input material: PBMCs or T cells enriched from blood (not recorded which). The receptors stem from a man aged 30 to 39 who had recovered from COVID-19.

The rearrangement joins TRBV19 to TRBJ1-1, with a possible D match to TRBD1 (6 bases). CDR3 length equals 13 residues. Trimming pared 5 bases from V and 4 bases from J, leaving 11 bases between. Germline V gives CDR1 LNHDA, CDR2 SQIVND (reference sequence). The CDR3 sequence: CASSQQGGTEAFF. DNA of the CDR3: TGTGCCAGTAGTCAACAGGGTGGCACTGAAGCTTTCTTT.

This chain links TRBV30 with TRBJ1-5; D perhaps matches TRBD1 (6 bases). Trimming left V 2 bases short and J 2 bases short, with 13 bases between. Looked up from germline, CDR1 is GTSNPN and CDR2 is SVGIG (reference sequence). This CDR3 spans 15 amino acids. CDR3 nucleotides: TGTGCCTGGAGTCGGGGGGCAGCCGGCAATCAGCCCCAGCATTTT. It is translated as CAWSRGAAGNQPQHF.

The chain has TRBV30 and TRBJ1-5; 9 bases agree with TRBD1. With V trimmed by 5 bases and J by 9 bases, 5 bases remained unmatched. There are 12 residues in the CDR3. Germline assignment: CDR1 GTSNPN and CDR2 SVGIG (reference sequence). CDR3 sequence reads: CAWGTGFRPQHF. The CDR3 coding sequence is TGTGCCTGGGGGACAGGGTTCAGGCCCCAGCATTTT.